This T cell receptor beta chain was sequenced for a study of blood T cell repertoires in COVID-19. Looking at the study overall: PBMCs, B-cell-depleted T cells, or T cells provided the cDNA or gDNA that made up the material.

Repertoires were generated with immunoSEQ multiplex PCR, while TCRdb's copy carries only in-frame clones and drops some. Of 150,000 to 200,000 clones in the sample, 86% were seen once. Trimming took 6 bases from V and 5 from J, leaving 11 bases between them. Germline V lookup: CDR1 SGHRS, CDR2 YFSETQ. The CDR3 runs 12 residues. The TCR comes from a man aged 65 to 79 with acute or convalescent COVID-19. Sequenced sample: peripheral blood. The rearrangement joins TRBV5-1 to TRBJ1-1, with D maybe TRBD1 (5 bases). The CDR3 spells CASTREGTEAFF. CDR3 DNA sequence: TGCGCCAGCACCAGGGAGGGTACTGAAGCTTTCTTT.